One sample yielded the 27 T cell receptor beta chains listed below, sequenced in a study of graft-versus-host responses after intestinal transplantation. Their antigen targets remain unknown. Here immunoSEQ multiplex PCR was the method, and the copy in TCRdb shows in-frame clones only, minus some. The repertoire holds over 100,000 clones, with roughly 95% as singletons. The specimen was unstimulated CD8+ T cells sorted from spleen or lymph node cells, collected before intestinal transplant. The receptors originated from a human donor who received an intestinal transplant.

This chain links TRBV5-6 with TRBJ1-2, with no clear D. Germline CDR1 and CDR2: SGHDT and YYEEEE. The ends were cut back, 3 bases at V and 2 bases at J, with 17 bases in the middle. The CDR3 contains 16 residues. CDR3 residues: CASSSLSHPSNYGYTF. In DNA form, the CDR3 reads TGTGCCAGCAGCTCCTTGAGCCACCCCTCGAACTATGGCTACACCTTC. Drawing the rest from reference TRBV5-6 and TRBJ1-2, the complete variable domain is DAGVTQSPTHLIKTRGQQVTLRCSPKSGHDTVSWYQQALGQGPQFIFQYYEEEERQRGNFPDRFSGHQFPNYSSELNVNALLLGDSALYLCASSSLSHPSNYGYTFGSGTRLTVV.

V is TRBV27 and J is TRBJ2-3; D remains ambiguous. Trimming took off 7 bases at V and 1 base at J, with 15 bases between the two ends. Germline loops: CDR1 MNHEY, CDR2 SMNVEV (reference sequence). This CDR3 comprises 15 residues. The CDR3 DNA reads TGTGCCAGCACCTCATCCGCTCGGGGCACAGATACGCAGTATTTT. Translating it yields CASTSSARGTDTQYF.

In this sample, this clone turned up once. The chain couples TRBV9 to TRBJ2-1; 13 bases line up with TRBD2. Unmatched junction bases numbered 7, after V lost 4 bases and J lost 6 bases. Germline V gene data show CDR1 as SGDLS and CDR2 as YYNGEE. There are 16 residues in the CDR3. CDR3 loop: CASSPRGLAGVNEQFF. DNA for the CDR3: TGTGCCAGCAGCCCAAGAGGACTAGCGGGAGTCAATGAGCAGTTCTTC.

This clone was seen only once. CDR3 protein: CSGWGYGYTF. The CDR3 DNA follows: TGCAGCGGTTGGGGGTATGGCTACACCTTC. V is TRBV20-1 and J is TRBJ1-2, with D perhaps TRBD1 (5 bases). Germline V gives CDR1 DFQATT, CDR2 SNEGSKA (reference sequence). This CDR3 is built from 10 residues.

V is TRBV11-3 and J is TRBJ2-7, with D perhaps TRBD1 or TRBD2 (5 bases each). The CDR3 covers 13 residues. Between the trimmed V and J ends, which lost 8 bases and 2 bases, there was a span of 13 bases. The germline gives CDR1 SGHNT, CDR2 YENEEA. The CDR3: CASSRDGTYEQYF. Here the CDR3 DNA reads TGTGCCAGCTCCCGGGACGGAACCTACGAGCAGTACTTC.

The chain has TRBV9 and TRBJ2-7; D call uncertain. The CDR3 is made up of 14 amino acids. V lost 0 bases and J 3 bases, leaving 10 bases between the germline ends. Germline V gene data show CDR1 as SGDLS and CDR2 as YYNGEE. The CDR3 DNA sequence: TGTGCCAGCAGCGTAGATGGCTCGAACTACGAGCAGTACTTC. This encodes CASSVDGSNYEQYF.

This chain links TRBV7-8 with TRBJ2-3, with D unresolved. Germline V gene lookup returns CDR1 SGHVS and CDR2 FQNEAQ. Trimming took off 5 bases at V and 2 bases at J, with 14 bases between the two ends. The CDR3 is made up of 15 amino acids. The CDR3 bases are TGTGCCAGCAGCACCCCCGTGGACGCCACAGATACGCAGTATTTT. Amino acids: CASSTPVDATDTQYF.

The rearrangement links TRBV18 to TRBJ2-7; D perhaps matches TRBD1 (6 bases). Germline assignment: CDR1 KGHSH and CDR2 LQKENI. The ends were cut back, 1 base at V and 5 bases at J, with 18 bases in the middle. The CDR3 totals 16 residues. The CDR3, as DNA: TGTGCCAGCTCACCACTCAGGGGTCGCACGGTCGACGAGCAGTACTTC. It encodes CASSPLRGRTVDEQYF.

The rearrangement uses TRBV7-9 and TRBJ2-5; D gene uncertain. The last part of the DNA fits TRBJ2-7 better; the J call may be wrong. The CDR3 has 14 residues. The germline CDR1 and CDR2 sequences are SEHNR and FQNEAQ (reference sequence). The CDR3 DNA reads TGTGCCAGCAGCTCCCAGACACCATACTACGAGCAGTACTTC. Protein sequence: CASSSQTPYYEQYF.

The CDR3 nucleotides read TGTGCCAGCAGCTTGGGACAGGGGGGACAGCCCCAGCATTTT. Translation: CASSLGQGGQPQHF. The V and J genes are TRBV5-6 and TRBJ1-5, with 9 bases lining up with TRBD1. This CDR3 contains 14 residues. Unmatched junction bases numbered 2, after V lost 0 bases and J lost 7 bases. The germline V gene has CDR1 SGHDT and CDR2 YYEEEE. The variable domain in full, completed from reference TRBV5-6 and TRBJ1-5, reads DAGVTQSPTHLIKTRGQQVTLRCSPKSGHDTVSWYQQALGQGPQFIFQYYEEEERQRGNFPDRFSGHQFPNYSSELNVNALLLGDSALYLCASSLGQGGQPQHFGDGTRLSIL.

The rearrangement links TRBV6-5 to TRBJ2-7, with D perhaps being TRBD1 or TRBD2 (5 bases each). Looked up from germline, CDR1 is MNHEY and CDR2 is SVGAGI. CDR3 size: 15 residues. The V and J ends lost 2 bases and 2 bases respectively, with 13 bases between them. The CDR3 DNA reads as TGTGCCAGCAGTTACATAGGGACGGGAACCTACGAGCAGTACTTC. The encoded protein is CASSYIGTGTYEQYF.

The chain employs TRBV4-1 and TRBJ2-1; unclear D gene. Trimming took 0 bases from V and 7 from J, leaving 7 bases between them. This CDR3 is built from 13 residues. CDR1 and CDR2 (germline): MGHRA, YSYEKL. The CDR3 nucleotides are TGCGCCAGCAGCCAAGAACGGCGGAATGAGCAGTTCTTC. It encodes CASSQERRNEQFF.

The CDR3 nucleotides are TGTGCCAGCAGCGAAGGGGACAGCGCCACAGATACGCAGTATTTT. Encoded protein: CASSEGDSATDTQYF. The rearrangement uses TRBV9 and TRBJ2-3; 7 nucleotides line up with TRBD1. The junction had 6 bases not matched to a gene; V was cut back by 3 bases and J by 2 bases. CDR1 SGDLS and CDR2 YYNGEE come from the germline V gene. The CDR3 length is 15 residues.

The V and J genes are TRBV29-1 and TRBJ2-7; possibly TRBD1 for D (6 bases). Germline CDR1 SQVTM, CDR2 ANQGSEA. Trimming took 6 bases from V and 3 from J, leaving 15 bases between them. The CDR3 extends over 13 amino acids. The CDR3: CSVTPMDSYEQYF. CDR3 nucleotides: TGCAGCGTGACCCCAATGGACAGCTACGAGCAGTACTTC.

This CDR3 reads CASPSGIGGSYEQYF. The CDR3, as DNA: TGTGCCAGCCCATCTGGCATCGGAGGATCCTACGAGCAGTACTTC. This rearrangement joins TRBV28 to TRBJ2-7, with a possible D match to TRBD2 (5 bases). CDR1 is MDHEN and CDR2 is SYDVKM in the germline V gene. The CDR3 is made up of 15 amino acids. V was cut by 8 bases and J by 1 base, with 18 bases left in between.

The chain employs TRBV9 and TRBJ2-7; the match to TRBD2 covers 8 bases. CDR3 length equals 15 residues. Germline CDR1 is SGDLS and CDR2 is YYNGEE. V shed 0 bases and J 7 bases; nucleotides not matched to a gene: 9. CDR3 loop: CASSVASGLGSEQYF. The CDR3 DNA sequence: TGTGCCAGCAGCGTAGCTTCGGGACTAGGGAGTGAGCAGTACTTC.

This clone was detected only once. The chain is built from TRBV15 and TRBJ2-5; no firm D call. CDR1 is LNHNV and CDR2 is YYDKDF in the germline V gene (reference sequence). The CDR3 is made up of 15 amino acids. Trimming removed 1 base from V and 3 bases from J, with 12 bases in between. In DNA, the CDR3 is TGTGCCACCAGCAGAGGAGAAAGGAAAGAAGAGACCCAGTACTTC. Translated: CATSRGERKEETQYF.

The CDR3 bases are TGTGCCAGCAGCCATACTCCGGGACTAGCCTACAATGAGCAGTTCTTC. Residues: CASSHTPGLAYNEQFF. The V and J genes are TRBV5-6 and TRBJ2-1, with 8 bases fitting TRBD2. With V trimmed by 4 bases and J by 2 bases, 8 bases remained unmatched. CDR1 is SGHDT, CDR2 YYEEEE, per germline. The CDR3 sequence is 16 residues long.

The chain has TRBV9 and TRBJ2-7; a weak D match, TRBD1 (6 bases). V shed 4 bases and J shed 4 bases, with 15 bases lying between them. CDR3 length: 14 amino acids. Per the germline V gene, CDR1 is SGDLS and CDR2 is YYNGEE. The CDR3 sequence: CASSPGVTSYEQYF. The CDR3 DNA reads TGTGCCAGCAGCCCAGGGGTTACAAGTTACGAGCAGTACTTC.

The V and J genes are TRBV7-3 and TRBJ1-1; a possible D gene is TRBD1 (6 bases). V was shortened by 4 bases and J by 5 bases, with 11 bases between the two germline ends. Germline V lookup: CDR1 SGHTA, CDR2 FQGTGA. The CDR3 is made up of 13 amino acids. The CDR3 nucleotides read TGTGCCAGCAGCTATAAAACAGGGACTGAAGCTTTCTTT. Translation: CASSYKTGTEAFF.

This rearrangement joins TRBV18 to TRBJ1-2; the match to TRBD1 covers 8 bases. The CDR3 covers 15 residues. The V gene end was trimmed by 6 bases and the J gene end by 8 bases; junction bases not matched to a gene: 14. Germline V gene sequence: CDR1 KGHSH, CDR2 LQKENI. The CDR3 bases are TGTGCCAGCTCCCTATTCCTGGACAGGGTCAAGGGCTACACCTTC. Translation gives CASSLFLDRVKGYTF.

The J gene is TRBJ2-1, the V gene TRBV5-1; 10 positions match TRBD1. The V gene end was trimmed by 4 bases and the J gene end by 4 bases; junction bases not matched to a gene: 5. Germline V lookup: CDR1 SGHRS, CDR2 YFSETQ. The CDR3 length is 15 residues. The CDR3 bases are TGCGCCAGCAGCACGACAGGGGGCGCGTACAATGAGCAGTTCTTC. Amino acids: CASSTTGGAYNEQFF.

The rearrangement uses TRBV7-6 and TRBJ2-7; 8 bases align to TRBD2. The CDR3 consists of 13 residues. Germline CDR1 SGHVS, CDR2 FNYEAQ. The V segment lost 5 bases and the J segment 2 bases; nucleotides outside the gene matches: 2. For the CDR3, the DNA is TGTGCCAGCAGCCCGGGGGGGACCTACGAGCAGTACTTC. Amino acids: CASSPGGTYEQYF.

This chain connects TRBV19 to TRBJ2-5, with D perhaps being TRBD1 or TRBD2 (5 bases each). The DNA end is a closer match to TRBJ2-7, so the J assignment may be wrong. The CDR3 is made up of 14 amino acids. Per germline, CDR1 LNHDA and CDR2 SQIVND (reference sequence). CDR3 residues: CASRSADGGYEQYF. DNA for the CDR3: TGTGCCAGTAGGTCGGCAGATGGGGGATACGAGCAGTACTTC.

The V and J genes are TRBV7-9 and TRBJ1-1; no definite D call. V was trimmed by 1 base and J by 8 bases, leaving 8 bases between them. Looked up from germline, CDR1 is SEHNR and CDR2 is FQNEAQ (reference sequence). The CDR3 spans 12 residues. The CDR3 DNA follows: TGTGCCAGCAGCTTAGATCTCAGGGAAGCTTTCTTT. It codes for CASSLDLREAFF. The full variable domain, with the rest looked up from reference TRBV7-9 and TRBJ1-1, is DTGVSQNPRHKITKRGQNVTFRCDPISEHNRLYWYRQTLGQGPEFLTYFQNEAQLEKSRLLSDRFSAERPKGSFSTLEIQRTEQGDSAMYLCASSLDLREAFFGQGTRLTVV.

The chain couples TRBV7-9 to TRBJ2-7; no firm D call. There are 14 residues in the CDR3. V was cut by 7 bases and J by 0 bases, with 13 bases left in between. Germline V gene data show CDR1 as SEHNR and CDR2 as FQNEAQ (reference sequence). The CDR3 region is CASTRAASSYEQYF. In DNA, the CDR3 is TGTGCCAGCACCCGGGCCGCGAGCTCCTACGAGCAGTACTTC.

The gene calls are TRBV9 and TRBJ2-7; 7 nucleotides match TRBD1. This CDR3 has 15 amino acids. Germline V gene data show CDR1 as SGDLS and CDR2 as YYNGEE. The V segment lost 0 bases and the J segment 1 base; nucleotides outside the gene matches: 4. CDR3 sequence reads: CASSVGGQVSYEQYF. CDR3 DNA: TGTGCCAGCAGCGTAGGAGGACAGGTATCCTACGAGCAGTACTTC. The full variable domain, completed using reference TRBV9 and TRBJ2-7, is DSGVTQTPKHLITATGQRVTLRCSPRSGDLSVYWYQQSLDQGLQFLIQYYNGEERAKGNILERFSAQQFPDLHSELNLSSLELGDSALYFCASSVGGQVSYEQYFGPGTRLTVT.